These 17 T cell receptor beta chains came from one sample sequenced in a study of blood T cells in healthy people across ages. The authors ran a second PCR of about 6 to 11 cycles using a sample-barcoded 5' primer and a J-beta primer mix. TCRdb re-called the 5' RACE reads through MiXCR, storing one row per CDR3 protein. In the table there are approximately 700,000 distinct CDR3 sequences, 32% of which are singletons. The sequenced sample was blood. The receptors derive from a woman older than 75 in good health.

This clonotype was seen repeatedly, ten times or more. The rearrangement joins TRBV7-2 to TRBJ2-1, with 12 nucleotides matching TRBD2. Germline CDR1 is SGHTA and CDR2 is FQGNSA. The CDR3 loop spans 15 amino acids. The V gene end was trimmed by 5 bases and the J gene end by 2 bases; junction bases not matched to a gene: 1. In nucleotides, the CDR3 is TGTGCCAGCAGCCGGACTAGCGGGGCCTACAATGAGCAGTTCTTC. It yields the protein CASSRTSGAYNEQFF.

This clonotype was detected ten times or more. V gene TRBV29-1 combines with J gene TRBJ2-1; no reliable D call. The V and J ends lost 0 bases and 0 bases respectively, with 9 bases between them. This CDR3 is built from 15 residues. CDR1 is SQVTM and CDR2 is ANQGSEA in the germline V gene. CDR3 sequence reads: CSVEEQAYSYNEQFF. CDR3 DNA sequence: TGCAGCGTTGAAGAGCAGGCCTACTCCTACAATGAGCAGTTCTTC.

A note on this clonotype: Germline is not matched at one junction end, which may reflect a read error. V and J are TRBV10-3 and TRBJ2-1, with D perhaps matching TRBD2 (6 bases). The CDR3 is 13 amino acids. Germline V CDR1 and CDR2: ENHRY, SYGVKD. CDR3 in amino acids: CAVSESGVHEQFF. The CDR3, as DNA: TGTGCCGTCAGTGAGTCGGGGGTCCATGAGCAGTTCTTC.

This clonotype showed up many times. The rearrangement links TRBV10-3 to TRBJ2-5, with D possibly TRBD2 on 6 matching bases. The V end lost 7 bases, the J end lost 1 base, and 13 bases lay between the germline ends. CDR3 length: 14 amino acids. Germline lookup yields CDR1 ENHRY and CDR2 SYGVKD. CDR3 loop: CAIKGGKIQETQYF. The DNA for the CDR3 is TGTGCCATCAAGGGCGGGAAAATCCAAGAGACCCAGTACTTC.

There are many counts of this clonotype. V is TRBV5-6 and J is TRBJ2-5; D is perhaps TRBD1 (6 bases). The CDR3 contains 13 residues. The V and J ends lost 7 bases and 5 bases respectively, with 15 bases between them. CDR1 is SGHDT and CDR2 is YYEEEE in the germline V gene. Here the CDR3 reads CASGKDRRETQYF. The CDR3 region has the DNA TGTGCCAGCGGCAAAGACAGGAGGGAGACCCAGTACTTC.

This clonotype was observed many times. V usage is TRBV10-2 and J usage is TRBJ1-2; D is uncertain. The CDR3 is 12 amino acids. With 2 bases removed from V and 4 bases from J, the gap between germline ends came to 5 bases. Per the germline V gene, CDR1 is WSHSY and CDR2 is SAAADI. CDR3 amino acids: CASSEVIYGYTF. In DNA form, the CDR3 reads TGCGCCAGCAGTGAGGTCATCTATGGCTACACCTTC.

The chain joins TRBV21-1 to TRBJ2-5; the table's D call, TRBD2, has no DNA check behind it. TRBV21-1 counts as a pseudogene. The CDR3 extends over 14 amino acids. The CDR3 region is CAGSTEEKQETQYF. The DNA of the CDR3 is TGTGCCGGCAGCACGGAGGAGAAACAAGAGACCCAGTACTTC.

Only a few counts were recorded for this clonotype. The rearrangement links TRBV28 to TRBJ1-2, with 7 nucleotides matching TRBD1. The CDR3 is made up of 13 amino acids. Germline assignment: CDR1 MDHEN and CDR2 SYDVKM. Trimming took 6 bases from V and 10 from J; bases not matched to a gene: 11. CDR3 loop: CASRDNRGVDYTF. The CDR3 nucleotides are TGTGCCAGCAGGGATAACAGGGGCGTAGACTACACCTTC.

The V and J genes are TRBV7-2 and TRBJ2-1; D is undetermined. Germline values: CDR1 SGHTA, CDR2 FQGNSA. The CDR3 is 15 residues long. The V gene lost 3 bases and the J gene lost 7 bases, with 16 bases spanning the gap. The CDR3, as DNA: TGTGCCAGCAGCTTGTTTTTTTCCGCCCGGAATGAGCAGTTCTTC. It codes for CASSLFFSARNEQFF.

As regards this clonotype: A much more abundant neighbour one base away suggests this may be a read error. The chain is built from TRBV12-3 or TRBV12-4 and TRBJ2-3; D not certain. The CDR3 covers 15 residues. The CDR3 region is CASSLRLGSTDAQYF. The CDR3 DNA sequence: TGTGCCAGCAGTTTACGGCTCGGTAGCACAGATGCGCAGTATTTT.

This clonotype was observed many times. This chain joins TRBV5-6 and TRBJ2-7; 11 nucleotides align to TRBD1. Germline V gene lookup returns CDR1 SGHDT and CDR2 YYEEEE. V was pared by 4 bases and J by 7 bases, with 10 bases of the junction left unmatched. This CDR3 is 15 amino acids long. This chain's CDR3 is CASSNSGQGAWEQYF. CDR3 DNA: TGTGCCAGCAGCAATAGCGGACAGGGGGCGTGGGAGCAGTACTTC.

This clonotype was found many times. This rearrangement joins TRBV4-1 to TRBJ2-3; 7 nucleotides match TRBD1. The ends lost 4 bases at V and 2 bases at J; junction bases unmatched: 9. This CDR3 region has 16 residues. Germline V gene data show CDR1 as MGHRA and CDR2 as YSYEKL. This chain's CDR3 is CASSRGQERFTDTQYF. CDR3 in DNA: TGCGCCAGCAGCCGCGGACAGGAGAGGTTCACAGATACGCAGTATTTT.

This clonotype has just a few counts. The genes are TRBV5-5 and TRBJ1-2, with D perhaps matching TRBD1 (5 bases). The CDR3 runs to 14 residues. Germline V gene lookup returns CDR1 SGHKS and CDR2 YYEKEE (reference sequence). With 4 bases removed from V and 2 bases from J, the gap between germline ends came to 12 bases. The CDR3 nucleotides are TGTGCCAGCAGCGTCGGGTGGGACAACTATGGCTACACCTTC. It is translated as CASSVGWDNYGYTF.

The chain joins TRBV7-2 to TRBJ2-5; D call uncertain. The CDR3 runs 11 residues. CDR1 SGHTA and CDR2 FQGNSA come from the germline V gene. Trimming took 1 base from V and 11 from J, leaving 8 bases between them. The CDR3 sequence: CASSLGHRQYF. CDR3 bases: TGTGCCAGCAGCTTAGGTCACCGGCAGTACTTC. Based on the CDR3 plus reference TRBV7-2 and TRBJ2-5, the full variable domain is GAGVSQSPSNKVTEKGKDVELRCDPISGHTALYWYRQSLGQGLEFLIYFQGNSAPDKSGLPSDRFSAERTGGSVSTLTIQRTQQEDSAVYLCASSLGHRQYFGPGTRLLVL.

This clonotype has just one count. This clone may be a read error of a much larger clone one base away. This chain links TRBV7-3 with TRBJ2-3; the D call may be TRBD1 or TRBD2 (5 bases each). There are 18 residues in the CDR3. The V and J ends lost 4 bases and 2 bases respectively, with 22 bases between them. Germline V gene lookup returns CDR1 SGHTA and CDR2 FQGTGA. CDR3 bases: TGTGCCAGCAGCTCGTCTTTCGGGGCTGGCGGGTCCACAGATACGCAGTATTTT. This codes for CASSSSFGAGGSTDTQYF.

This chain uses TRBV28 with TRBJ2-6, with D hard to call. Germline V CDR1 and CDR2: MDHEN, SYDVKM. The germline V and J ends were trimmed by 7 bases and 4 bases, with 8 bases remaining between them. The CDR3 loop spans 13 amino acids. CDR3 DNA: TGTGCCAGCAATGGAGTGGGGGCCAACGTCCTGACTTTC. It translates to CASNGVGANVLTF.

This clonotype was recorded at least ten times. CDR3: CAWSPNYEQYF. CDR3 sequence (DNA): TGTGCCTGGAGTCCCAACTACGAGCAGTACTTC. V usage is TRBV30 and J usage is TRBJ2-7; no firm D call. This CDR3 contains 11 residues. The V gene lost 2 bases and the J gene lost 3 bases, with 5 bases spanning the gap. The V gene's germline CDR1 is GTSNPN and CDR2 SVGIG (reference sequence).